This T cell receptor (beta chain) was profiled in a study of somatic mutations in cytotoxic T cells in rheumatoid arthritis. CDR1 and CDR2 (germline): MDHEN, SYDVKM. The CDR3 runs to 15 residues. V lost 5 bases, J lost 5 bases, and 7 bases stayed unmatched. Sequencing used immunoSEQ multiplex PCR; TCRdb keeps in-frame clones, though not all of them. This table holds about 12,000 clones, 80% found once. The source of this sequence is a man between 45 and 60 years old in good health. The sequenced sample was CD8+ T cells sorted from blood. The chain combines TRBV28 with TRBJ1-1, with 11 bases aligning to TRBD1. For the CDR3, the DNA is TGTGCCAGCAGTCCTAGGGACAGGGGGGAAACTGAAGCTTTCTTT. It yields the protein CASSPRDRGETEAFF.